This is a list of T cell receptor beta chains from one sample in a study of T cell responses to AZD1222 COVID-19 vaccine. Assay: immunoSEQ multiplex PCR; the TCRdb copy retains only in-frame clones and omits some. The repertoire holds 150,000 to 200,000 clones, around 90% seen once, with roughly 0.98% in the top ten. Sample: peripheral blood, taken on day 0 of AZD1222 vaccination. The origin of the receptors is an adult in good health. Each CDR3 is given with its conserved first and last residue. The D gene is left open where the match is weak. Clone size is shown for a subset of rows, as once, few, many or a class of expanded clone.

v_gene	j_gene	abundance	d_gene	CDR3aa	CDR3nt
TRBV3-1/TRBV3-2	TRBJ2-7	-	-	CASTGRGSYEQYF	TGTGCCAGCACGGGACGGGGCTCCTACGAGCAGTACTTC
TRBV28	TRBJ2-7	-	-	CASSLAKLNEQYF	TGTGCCAGCAGTTTGGCTAAACTTAACGAGCAGTACTTC
TRBV28	TRBJ2-7	-	-	CASSDIPHTETGYANYEQYF	TGTGCCAGCAGTGACATTCCCCATACGGAGACAGGCTACGCTAACTACGAGCAGTACTTC
TRBV6-1	TRBJ2-1	-	-	CASSELANNEQFF	TGTGCCAGCAGTGAACTAGCCAACAATGAGCAGTTCTTC
TRBV19	TRBJ2-2	-	TRBD1	CASIADRRADDTGELFF	TGTGCCAGTATCGCGGACAGGCGAGCAGATGACACCGGGGAGCTGTTTTTT
TRBV29-1	TRBJ2-7	-	-	CSVIGGGTYEQYF	TGCAGCGTTATAGGGGGCGGGACGTACGAGCAGTACTTC
TRBV29-1	TRBJ1-4	once	-	CSAAGQLNEKLFF	TGCAGCGCCGCCGGACAGCTTAATGAAAAACTGTTTTTT
TRBV3-1/TRBV3-2	TRBJ1-2	once	-	CASSQDNRVYGYTF	TGTGCCAGCAGCCAAGACAACAGGGTCTATGGCTACACCTTC
TRBV10-3	TRBJ1-1	-	-	CAISVDTNTEAFF	TGTGCCATCAGTGTCGACACCAACACTGAAGCTTTCTTT
TRBV27	TRBJ2-7	few	-	CASSSTGYEQYF	TGTGCCAGCAGTTCTACAGGGTACGAGCAGTACTTC
TRBV27	TRBJ2-1	-	-	CASSFNRDNEQFF	TGTGCCAGCAGTTTCAATCGGGACAATGAGCAGTTCTTC
TRBV9	TRBJ1-1	-	-	CASSIQALNTEAFF	TGTGCCAGCAGTATACAGGCTTTGAACACTGAAGCTTTCTTT
TRBV9	TRBJ1-4	-	TRBD1	CASSTGQGGLGNEKLFF	TGTGCCAGCAGCACCGGACAGGGAGGTTTGGGTAATGAAAAACTGTTTTTT
TRBV20-1	TRBJ2-1	-	-	CSARDRNEQFF	TGCAGTGCTAGAGACCGGAATGAGCAGTTCTTC
TRBV11-2	TRBJ2-1	-	-	CASSLERYSYNEQFF	TGTGCCAGCAGCTTAGAGCGGTACTCCTACAATGAGCAGTTCTTC
TRBV28	TRBJ1-6	-	-	CASRTLIGRGNSPLHF	TGTGCCAGCAGGACCCTAATTGGACGAGGGAATTCACCCCTCCACTTT
TRBV9	TRBJ1-1	-	-	CASSSPGTSGTEAFF	TGTGCCAGCAGCTCTCCCGGGACAAGCGGCACTGAAGCTTTCTTT
TRBV9	TRBJ2-2	-	-	CASGLTGNTGELFF	TGTGCCAGCGGCCTGACAGGGAACACCGGGGAGCTGTTTTTT
TRBV6-2/TRBV6-3	TRBJ1-1	-	-	CASSYPSEAFF	TGTGCCAGCAGTTACCCGTCTGAAGCTTTCTTT
TRBV5-1	TRBJ1-2	few	-	CASSFDRSSYGYTF	TGCGCCAGCAGCTTTGACAGATCTTCATATGGCTACACCTTC
TRBV7-9	TRBJ2-7	-	TRBD1	CASSWTGTGDYEQYF	TGTGCCAGCAGCTGGACCGGGACAGGGGATTACGAGCAGTACTTC
TRBV14	TRBJ2-7	-	-	CASSPTWGGEQYF	TGTGCCAGCAGCCCCACTTGGGGTGGAGAGCAGTACTTC
TRBV28	TRBJ2-1	-	TRBD2	CASSTPLAGGYNEQFF	TGTGCCAGCAGTACCCCCTTAGCGGGAGGGTACAATGAGCAGTTCTTC
TRBV29-1	TRBJ2-1	once	-	CSVAGELYNEQFF	TGCAGCGTTGCGGGGGAACTTTACAATGAGCAGTTCTTC
TRBV9	TRBJ1-1	-	TRBD1	CASSVAPTGRTTEAFF	TGTGCCAGCAGCGTAGCCCCGACAGGGAGGACCACTGAAGCTTTCTTT
TRBV19	TRBJ2-1	-	TRBD2	CASSILGTSGRTNEQFF	TGTGCCAGTAGTATCCTCGGGACTAGCGGGAGGACCAATGAGCAGTTCTTC
TRBV6-5	TRBJ2-7	once	TRBD2	CASSQDSGSSYEQYF	TGTGCCAGCAGCCAAGATAGCGGGAGCTCCTACGAGCAGTACTTC
TRBV18	TRBJ1-6	-	TRBD1	CASSPGQGSSPLHF	TGTGCCAGCTCACCGGGACAGGGATCTTCACCCCTCCACTTT
TRBV25-1	TRBJ1-2	-	-	CASSGTGSNIWLYTF	TGTGCCAGCAGTGGGACGGGAAGTAATATATGGCTCTACACCTTC
TRBV2	TRBJ1-5	-	-	CASSVQGSNQPQHF	TGTGCCAGCAGCGTCCAGGGCAGCAATCAGCCCCAGCATTTT
TRBV19	TRBJ2-5	-	TRBD1	CASSMDRGRQETQYF	TGTGCCAGTAGTATGGACAGGGGGCGCCAAGAGACCCAGTACTTC
TRBV9	TRBJ1-4	-	TRBD1	CASSVGDRSNEKLFF	TGTGCCAGCAGCGTAGGGGACAGGAGTAATGAAAAACTGTTTTTT
TRBV11-2	TRBJ1-4	-	TRBD1	CASSRGRQGVRDEKLFF	TGTGCCAGCAGCCGCGGGAGACAGGGGGTCAGAGATGAAAAACTGTTTTTT
TRBV5-1	TRBJ1-3	-	-	CASSFGNPSSGNTIYF	TGCGCCAGCAGCTTTGGCAACCCGAGCTCTGGAAACACCATATATTTT
TRBV5-6	TRBJ1-1	-	-	CASSRGLYAEAFF	TGTGCCAGCAGCCGAGGTTTGTACGCTGAAGCTTTCTTT
TRBV4-2	TRBJ2-7	-	TRBD2	CASSPVAGAVYEQYF	TGTGCCAGCAGCCCCGTAGCGGGAGCTGTTTACGAGCAGTACTTC
TRBV10-3	TRBJ2-3	-	-	CAISEIGQRRRDTQYF	TGTGCCATCAGTGAGATCGGACAGCGGAGGAGAGATACGCAGTATTTT
TRBV6-5	TRBJ2-2	-	-	CASSTINTGELFF	TGTGCCAGCAGCACGATTAACACCGGGGAGCTGTTTTTT
TRBV29-1	TRBJ2-1	-	TRBD2	CSSLGGGSSYNEQFF	TGCAGCTCTCTTGGGGGGGGGAGTTCCTACAATGAGCAGTTCTTC
TRBV12-3/TRBV12-4	TRBJ1-2	-	-	CASTQGINYGYTF	TGTGCCAGCACCCAAGGTATCAACTATGGCTACACCTTC
TRBV7-6	TRBJ2-7	-	-	CASSLAGSYEQYF	TGTGCCAGCAGCTTAGCTGGGTCCTACGAGCAGTACTTC
TRBV19	TRBJ2-3	-	TRBD2	CASSTSGGALTDTQYF	TGTGCCAGTAGCACTAGCGGGGGGGCCCTTACAGATACGCAGTATTTT
TRBV5-1	TRBJ1-1	once	-	CASSPRQGMVAEAFF	TGCGCCAGCAGCCCAAGGCAGGGGATGGTAGCTGAAGCTTTCTTT
TRBV29-1	TRBJ2-7	once	TRBD1	CSAQGTAYEQYF	TGCAGCGCCCAAGGGACAGCCTACGAGCAGTACTTC
TRBV7-9	TRBJ2-1	-	TRBD2	CASSLLAGTHYNEQFF	TGTGCCAGCAGCTTACTAGCGGGGACTCACTACAATGAGCAGTTCTTC
TRBV5-6	TRBJ1-1	few	TRBD1	CASSPGDRGETEAFF	TGTGCCAGCAGCCCAGGGGACAGGGGAGAAACTGAAGCTTTCTTT
TRBV20-1	TRBJ2-5	-	-	CSASKGSPEGRQYF	TGCAGTGCTAGTAAGGGGTCACCCGAGGGTCGCCAGTACTTC
TRBV5-1	TRBJ1-5	-	-	CASSSTIQGPQHF	TGCGCCAGCAGCTCAACTATTCAGGGGCCCCAGCATTTT
TRBV11-1	TRBJ1-1	-	-	CASSPDSTTEAFF	TGTGCCAGCAGCCCGGACAGCACAACTGAAGCTTTCTTT